The rows below give T cell receptor beta chains drawn from one sample of a study of shared clonotypes between healthy human individuals. The protocol was immunoSEQ multiplex PCR, while the TCRdb copy is restricted to in-frame clones and leaves out a portion. The repertoire includes roughly 2.5 million clones, roughly nine tenths of them detected once, and over 0.12% sits in the top ten. What was sequenced was naive CD4+ T cells sorted from blood. These receptors originate from a man aged 18-30 years in good health. CDR3s include the opening cysteine and the closing phenylalanine or tryptophan. The D gene is left open where the match is weak. Expanded clones are given a class, and other clones once, few, many or no size at all.

TRBD2	TRBJ2-7	NA	TRBV11-2	CASSSGTSGRVWGNEQYF	TGTGCCAGCAGCTCCGGGACTAGCGGGAGGGTTTGGGGGAACGAGCAGTACTTC
NA	TRBJ1-2	NA	TRBV5-5	CASSLEGGYGYTF	TGTGCCAGCAGCTTGGAAGGGGGCTATGGCTACACCTTC
TRBD2	TRBJ2-1	once	TRBV6-1	CASSVTSGYYNEQFF	TGTGCCAGCAGCGTGACTAGCGGATACTACAATGAGCAGTTCTTC
TRBD2	TRBJ2-3	NA	TRBV10-3	CAISLTSGTSTDTQYF	TGTGCCATCAGCTTGACTAGCGGGACTAGCACAGATACGCAGTATTTT
NA	TRBJ1-6	NA	TRBV10-3	CAISELGTDNSPLHF	TGTGCCATCAGTGAGTTGGGGACGGATAATTCACCCCTCCACTTT
TRBD1	TRBJ2-7	NA	TRBV9	CASSLDRGGHEQYF	TGTGCCAGCAGCCTCGACAGGGGAGGTCACGAGCAGTACTTC
NA	TRBJ1-2	NA	TRBV6-4	CASSDTFRAPLDGYTF	TGTGCCAGCAGTGACACCTTCCGGGCCCCTCTGGATGGCTACACCTTC
NA	TRBJ2-3	NA	TRBV6-1	CASSVGVLSDTQYF	TGTGCCAGCAGTGTAGGGGTGCTTTCGGATACGCAGTATTTT
TRBD2	TRBJ2-7	few	TRBV14	CASSARGAGGIYEQYF	TGTGCCAGCAGCGCCCGGGGAGCGGGGGGGATTTACGAGCAGTACTTC
NA	TRBJ1-4	NA	TRBV6-6	CASSYSNIRENEKLFF	TGTGCCAGCAGTTACTCGAATATCCGAGAGAATGAAAAACTGTTTTTT
NA	TRBJ2-5	few	TRBV5-4	CASSHKRDGGLETQYF	TGTGCCAGCAGCCATAAGAGGGACGGAGGTTTAGAGACCCAGTACTTC
TRBD1	TRBJ1-6	NA	TRBV27	CASSLKDRGLLNSPLHF	TGTGCCAGCAGTTTAAAGGACAGGGGGTTATTGAATTCACCCCTCCACTTT
TRBD1	TRBJ2-7	NA	TRBV19	CASSTLGQARDEQYF	TGTGCCAGTAGTACTCTGGGACAGGCGCGAGACGAGCAGTACTTC
NA	TRBJ1-5	NA	TRBV7-9	CASSPGGGQPQHF	TGTGCCAGCAGCCCCGGGGGGGGACAGCCCCAGCATTTT
TRBD1	TRBJ1-6	NA	TRBV5-4	CASSAGQVISPLHF	TGTGCCAGCAGCGCTGGACAGGTCATCTCACCCCTCCACTTT
TRBD2	TRBJ2-2	NA	TRBV7-9	CASSFWLAGVAGELFF	TGTGCCAGCAGCTTTTGGCTAGCGGGAGTGGCCGGGGAGCTGTTTTTT
NA	TRBJ2-2	NA	TRBV5-1	CASSPGSDKGELFF	TGCGCCAGCAGCCCCGGCTCGGATAAGGGGGAGCTGTTTTTT
TRBD2	TRBJ2-7	NA	TRBV5-6	CASSRGSYEQYF	TGTGCCAGCAGTCGCGGGAGCTACGAGCAGTACTTC
TRBD2	TRBJ2-7	NA	TRBV2	CASSRGRALSWYEQYF	TGTGCCAGCTCCCGCGGGAGGGCCTTGTCCTGGTACGAGCAGTACTTC
NA	TRBJ1-5	NA	TRBV19	CASSQSGGGQPQHF	TGTGCCAGTAGCCAATCGGGGGGCGGTCAGCCCCAGCATTTT
TRBD2	TRBJ2-7	NA	TRBV29-1	CSVGYGLAGGEQYF	TGCAGCGTTGGGTATGGACTAGCGGGAGGTGAGCAGTACTTC
NA	TRBJ2-7	NA	TRBV15	CATSRAGFPYEQYF	TGTGCCACCAGCAGGGCGGGATTTCCCTACGAGCAGTACTTC
NA	TRBJ1-5	NA	TRBV9	CASSVEGGNQPQHF	TGTGCCAGCAGCGTGGAGGGGGGGAATCAGCCCCAGCATTTT
TRBD2	TRBJ2-1	NA	TRBV12-5	CASGLAPKGTSGSGNEQFF	TGTGCTAGTGGTTTGGCCCCAAAGGGAACTAGCGGGAGTGGCAATGAGCAGTTCTTC
TRBD2	TRBJ2-3	once	TRBV15	CATSKGLAVTDTQYF	TGTGCCACCAGCAAGGGACTAGCGGTCACAGATACGCAGTATTTT
NA	TRBJ2-5	NA	TRBV5-1	CASSLKGETQYF	TGCGCCAGCAGCTTGAAGGGAGAGACCCAGTACTTC
NA	TRBJ1-5	NA	TRBV6-1	CASSSGGNQPQHF	TGTGCCAGCAGTAGTGGGGGGAATCAGCCCCAGCATTTT
TRBD1	TRBJ2-4	NA	TRBV5-1	CASSLDRGEVLTKNIQYF	TGCGCCAGCAGCTTAGACAGGGGGGAGGTTCTAACCAAAAACATTCAGTACTTC
NA	TRBJ1-3	NA	TRBV9	CASSDQTGSGSGNTIYF	TGTGCCAGCAGCGACCAGACCGGGTCGGGGTCTGGAAACACCATATATTTT
TRBD2	TRBJ2-7	NA	TRBV30	CAWVIAGAYEQYF	TGTGCCTGGGTGATAGCGGGCGCCTACGAGCAGTACTTC
NA	TRBJ2-1	NA	TRBV7-7	CASSLADTPRSINEQFF	TGTGCTAGCAGCTTAGCTGACACCCCCCGTAGTATAAATGAGCAGTTCTTC
NA	TRBJ2-5	NA	TRBV11-2	CASSFKGTQYF	TGTGCCAGCAGCTTTAAGGGGACCCAGTACTTC
TRBD2	TRBJ2-3	NA	TRBV2	CASSGQGGRANTDTQYF	TGTGCCAGCAGCGGTCAGGGCGGGAGGGCCAACACAGATACGCAGTATTTT
TRBD2	TRBJ2-7	NA	TRBV5-6	CASSSSSGSLYEQYF	TGTGCCAGCAGCTCTTCTAGCGGGAGCCTGTACGAGCAGTACTTC
NA	TRBJ2-3	NA	TRBV6-1	CASSELDYPSTDTQYF	TGTGCCAGCAGTGAACTAGACTACCCGAGCACAGATACGCAGTATTTT
NA	TRBJ2-7	NA	TRBV5-1	CASSIGQYASYEQYF	TGCGCCAGCAGCATCGGACAGTACGCTTCCTACGAGCAGTACTTC
TRBD1	TRBJ1-2	NA	TRBV19	CASSSTFRGEGYTF	TGTGCCAGTAGTAGTACCTTCAGGGGGGAAGGCTACACCTTC
NA	TRBJ2-5	NA	TRBV6-1	CASSERGVPGETQYF	TGTGCCAGCAGTGAACGAGGGGTCCCGGGGGAGACCCAGTACTTC
NA	TRBJ2-7	NA	TRBV2	CASSEQGSVYEQYF	TGTGCCAGCAGTGAACAGGGTTCGGTCTACGAGCAGTACTTC
NA	TRBJ2-3	NA	TRBV19	CASSIVSGSTDTQYF	TGTGCCAGTAGTATAGTTTCGGGAAGCACAGATACGCAGTATTTT
TRBD1	TRBJ2-5	NA	TRBV5-6	CASSLATGGEETQYF	TGTGCCAGCAGCTTGGCGACAGGGGGAGAAGAGACCCAGTACTTC